The clone carrying this T cell receptor (beta chain) appeared a few times. Germline V lookup: CDR1 DFQATT, CDR2 SNEGSKA (reference sequence). CDR3 length equals 12 residues. The V end lost 3 bases, the J end lost 1 base, and 7 bases lay between the germline ends. In TCRdb, the 5' RACE reads were re-called with MiXCR into one record per CDR3 protein. Of roughly 550,000 distinct CDR3 sequences in the sample, roughly 22% are singletons; the top ten hold under 15%. The sample originates from a study of T-cell memory formation after mild COVID-19. Study-level background: TCR clusters were mostly donor specific.

V gene TRBV20-1 combines with J gene TRBJ2-7; perhaps TRBD2 as D (5 bases). The sequenced sample was PBMCs or a T cell subset sorted from them (not recorded which). The source of this sequence is an adult woman who had mild COVID-19 (a few samples of this study predate the infection). Cell type and time point are not known. DNA of the CDR3: TGCAGTGCTAGGCGGGCATCCTACGAGCAGTACTTC. Its translation is CSARRASYEQYF.